This entry lists 20 T cell receptor beta chains sequenced from one sample in a study of vaccination effects on CD4 cells after COVID-19. These receptors have no known antigen. Profiling relied on immunoSEQ multiplex PCR, and the TCRdb table lists in-frame clones only, not all of them. The profile covers tens of thousands of clones, with 65% to 85% appearing a single time and 2.8% taken by the ten largest. Ahead of sequencing, the ViraFEST assay grew antigen-specific CD4+ T cells using viral peptide pools. Once cultured for approximately ten days, the cells underwent separation to obtain CD4+ T cells. The study found no prior SARS-CoV-2 infection in the vaccine recipients, who tested negative for nucleocapsid antibodies. Material: CD4+ T cells from PBMCs cultured with HCoV-NL63 spike peptides, obtained before COVID-19 vaccination. These receptors were taken from a human donor who received a COVID-19 vaccine.

The rearrangement links TRBV7-2 to TRBJ1-5; D may be TRBD1 (5 bases). The CDR3 is 15 residues long. Trimming took 5 bases from V and 5 from J, leaving 16 bases between them. From germline, CDR1 is SGHTA and CDR2 FQGNSA. CDR3 sequence (DNA): TGTGCCAGCAGCCCTGGGACCAATCTAGATCAGCCCCAGCATTTT. Protein product: CASSPGTNLDQPQHF.

This clone was observed a single time. This rearrangement joins TRBV10-3 to TRBJ1-5; D is undetermined. The CDR3 runs to 14 residues. Germline V lookup: CDR1 ENHRY, CDR2 SYGVKD. Trimming took off 2 bases at V and 9 bases at J, with 14 bases between the two ends. The CDR3 protein is CAISELLEVTPQHF. CDR3 sequence (DNA): TGTGCCATCAGTGAGCTCCTCGAAGTGACGCCCCAGCATTTT.

The chain joins TRBV29-1 to TRBJ1-2; weak D call: TRBD1 (6 bases). Trimming took 7 bases from V and 6 from J, leaving 15 bases between them. The germline gives CDR1 SQVTM, CDR2 ANQGSEA. The CDR3 is made up of 12 amino acids. CDR3 nucleotides: TGCAGCGCGGCGGGACAAGGGCATGGCTACACCTTC. This codes for CSAAGQGHGYTF.

There are a few counts of this clone. This rearrangement joins TRBV5-1 to TRBJ2-2, with 8 bases that match TRBD1. With V trimmed by 6 bases and J by 3 bases, 7 bases remained unmatched. This CDR3 spans 15 amino acids. Per germline, CDR1 SGHRS and CDR2 YFSETQ. CDR3: CASTHDRGYTGELFF. The DNA of the CDR3 is TGCGCCAGCACCCACGACAGGGGATACACCGGGGAGCTGTTTTTT.

This clone has a handful of counts. The chain is built from TRBV7-8 and TRBJ2-4; 9 positions match TRBD2. V gave up 1 base and J gave up 0 bases; unmatched junction bases: 10. CDR1 is SGHVS and CDR2 is FQNEAQ in the germline V gene. This CDR3 comprises 19 residues. In DNA, the CDR3 is TGTGCCAGCAGCTTAGTGATGTCTAGCGGGGTGCTAGCCAAAAACATTCAGTACTTC. Amino acids: CASSLVMSSGVLAKNIQYF.

The J gene is TRBJ2-2, the V gene TRBV7-2; the D gene is possibly TRBD1 (6 bases). Trimming removed 0 bases from V and 6 bases from J, with 17 bases in between. This CDR3 has 17 amino acids. Germline loops: CDR1 SGHTA, CDR2 FQGNSA. CDR3 protein: CASSLALPGRGAGELFF. In DNA, the CDR3 is TGTGCCAGCAGCTTAGCGCTCCCCGGCAGGGGTGCCGGGGAGCTGTTTTTT. The full variable domain, in which reference TRBV7-2 and TRBJ2-2 provide the parts outside the CDR3, is GAGVSQSPSNKVTEKGKDVELRCDPISGHTALYWYRQSLGQGLEFLIYFQGNSAPDKSGLPSDRFSAERTGGSVSTLTIQRTQQEDSAVYLCASSLALPGRGAGELFFGEGSRLTVL.

This clone has more than one count but fewer than ten. J is TRBJ1-6 and V is TRBV6-4; unclear D gene. V was clipped by 4 bases and J by 6 bases, with 10 bases between them. The CDR3 is made up of 14 amino acids. CDR1 is MRHNA and CDR2 is SNTAGT in the germline V gene. Here the CDR3 DNA reads TGTGCCAGCAGTGTTTCATTGGGTAATTCACCCCTCCACTTT. Protein: CASSVSLGNSPLHF.

The chain recombines TRBV7-8 with TRBJ1-5; no clear D. The germline V gene has CDR1 SGHVS and CDR2 FQNEAQ. V was cut by 1 base and J by 0 bases, with 10 bases left in between. CDR3 length: 16 amino acids. CDR3 in amino acids: CASSLVGVYSNQPQHF. The DNA for the CDR3 is TGTGCCAGCAGCTTAGTCGGGGTGTATAGCAATCAGCCCCAGCATTTT.

The gene calls are TRBV5-8 and TRBJ1-1; D remains ambiguous. This CDR3 has 14 amino acids. Germline V gene sequence: CDR1 SGHTS, CDR2 YDEGEE. Trimming cost V 4 bases and J 0 bases, with 10 bases left between them. CDR3 nucleotides: TGTGCCAGCAGCGCTCCATTTTTGAACACTGAAGCTTTCTTT. Translated: CASSAPFLNTEAFF.

V usage is TRBV4-1 and J usage is TRBJ1-2; D gene uncertain. This CDR3 region has 15 residues. Germline assignment: CDR1 MGHRA and CDR2 YSYEKL. The ends were cut back, 1 base at V and 4 bases at J, with 13 bases in the middle. CDR3 in amino acids: CASSQGTGDSYGYTF. The CDR3 DNA is TGCGCCAGCAGCCAAGGGACGGGAGATTCCTATGGCTACACCTTC.

The gene calls are TRBV7-8 and TRBJ2-5; 8 bases align to TRBD2. The CDR3 contains 15 residues. Looked up from germline, CDR1 is SGHVS and CDR2 is FQNEAQ. The trim removed 3 bases at V and 4 bases at J, leaving 7 bases unmatched. CDR3 sequence reads: CASSFRAGALETQYF. The CDR3, as DNA: TGTGCCAGCAGCTTCCGAGCGGGGGCTTTAGAGACCCAGTACTTC.

This rearrangement joins TRBV20-1 to TRBJ2-3, with a possible D match to TRBD2 (7 bases). Germline CDR1 is DFQATT and CDR2 is SNEGSKA (reference sequence). V was trimmed by 3 bases and J by 4 bases, leaving 17 bases between them. The CDR3 runs to 15 residues. The CDR3 reads CSASWGGAAADTQYF. The CDR3 DNA reads as TGCAGTGCTAGTTGGGGGGGCGCCGCCGCAGATACGCAGTATTTT.

This rearrangement joins TRBV13 to TRBJ2-1; a possible D gene is TRBD1 (7 bases). CDR1 is PRHDT and CDR2 is FYEKMQ in the germline V gene (reference sequence). The CDR3 has 14 residues. Trimming cost V 1 base and J 7 bases, with 11 bases left between them. CDR3 amino acids: CASSLVPGGNEQFF. The CDR3 DNA sequence: TGTGCCAGCAGCTTAGTCCCAGGGGGGAATGAGCAGTTCTTC. Full variable domain (rest looked up from reference TRBV13 and TRBJ2-1): AAGVIQSPRHLIKEKRETATLKCYPIPRHDTVYWYQQGPGQDPQFLISFYEKMQSDKGSIPDRFSAQQFSDYHSELNMSSLELGDSALYFCASSLVPGGNEQFFGPGTRLTVL.

This clone was seen a handful of times. The rearrangement joins TRBV7-3 to TRBJ2-3; D gene uncertain. Germline V gene data show CDR1 as SGHTA and CDR2 as FQGTGA. Trimming took 3 bases from V and 5 from J, leaving 15 bases between them. The CDR3 covers 15 residues. Written as DNA, the CDR3 is TGTGCCAGCAGCTTTAGCCTAGTATTAGGAGATACGCAGTATTTT. Amino acids: CASSFSLVLGDTQYF.

The chain employs TRBV29-1 and TRBJ2-5; D gene ambiguous. V dropped 3 bases and J dropped 2 bases, with 10 bases sitting between them. CDR3 length: 13 amino acids. The germline V gene encodes CDR1 SQVTM and CDR2 ANQGSEA. CDR3 protein: CSVELTSQETQYF. The CDR3, as DNA: TGCAGCGTTGAGCTGACCTCACAAGAGACCCAGTACTTC.

This clone was seen more than once but under ten times. The chain combines TRBV7-7 with TRBJ1-4; tentatively, D is TRBD1 (5 bases). This CDR3 comprises 13 residues. The V and J ends lost 5 bases and 5 bases respectively, with 9 bases between them. Looked up from germline, CDR1 is SSHAT and CDR2 is FNYEAQ (reference sequence). CDR3 DNA: TGTGCCAGCAGCCCCGGACAAAATGAAAAACTGTTTTTT. Translation: CASSPGQNEKLFF.

A few counts support this clone. The same CDR3 arises from other DNA sequences in this sample as well. The chain is built from TRBV6-5 and TRBJ1-1, with D possibly matching TRBD1 (5 bases). The CDR3 contains 12 residues. V was pared by 4 bases and J by 5 bases, with 8 bases between. Germline assignment: CDR1 MNHEY and CDR2 SVGAGI. The CDR3 region is CASSSGRTEAFF. The CDR3 DNA sequence: TGTGCCAGCAGTTCGGGGCGAACTGAAGCTTTCTTT.

This clone was picked up one time. The chain uses TRBV18 and TRBJ2-1, with 7 bases matching TRBD1. In germline, CDR1 is KGHSH, CDR2 LQKENI. The V gene end was trimmed by 4 bases and the J gene end by 8 bases; junction bases not matched to a gene: 11. The CDR3 loop spans 15 amino acids. CDR3 region: CASSRDSLLSDEQFF. The CDR3, as DNA: TGTGCCAGCTCACGGGACAGCTTATTGAGCGATGAGCAGTTCTTC.

The rearrangement joins TRBV4-3 to TRBJ2-2; no definite D call. V dropped 0 bases and J dropped 6 bases, with 11 bases sitting between them. Germline V gene data show CDR1 as LGHNA and CDR2 as YSLEER. CDR3 length: 15 amino acids. CDR3 in amino acids: CASSQEVVVAGELFF. In nucleotides, the CDR3 is TGCGCCAGCAGCCAAGAAGTTGTGGTCGCCGGGGAGCTGTTTTTT.

This chain uses TRBV4-1 with TRBJ1-3; a possible D gene is TRBD1 (6 bases). The V end was cut by 1 base, the J end by 0 bases, with 13 bases between. Germline CDR1 reads MGHRA; CDR2 reads YSYEKL. The CDR3 consists of 17 residues. The CDR3 reads CASSQVRQAISGNTIYF. The CDR3 DNA is TGCGCCAGCAGCCAAGTAAGACAGGCGATCTCTGGAAACACCATATATTTT.